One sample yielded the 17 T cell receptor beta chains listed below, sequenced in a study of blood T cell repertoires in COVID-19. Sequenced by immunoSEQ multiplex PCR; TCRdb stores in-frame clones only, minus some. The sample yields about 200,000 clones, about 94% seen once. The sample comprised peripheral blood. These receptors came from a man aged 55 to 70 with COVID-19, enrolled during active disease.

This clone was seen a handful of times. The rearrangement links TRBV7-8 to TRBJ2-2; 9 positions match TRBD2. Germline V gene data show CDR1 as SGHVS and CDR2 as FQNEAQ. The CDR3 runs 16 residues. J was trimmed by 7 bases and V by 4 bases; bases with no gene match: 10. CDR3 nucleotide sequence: TGTGCCAGCAGCTCCCCGAGCGGGGGGCTGGACGGGGAGCTGTTTTTT. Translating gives CASSSPSGGLDGELFF.

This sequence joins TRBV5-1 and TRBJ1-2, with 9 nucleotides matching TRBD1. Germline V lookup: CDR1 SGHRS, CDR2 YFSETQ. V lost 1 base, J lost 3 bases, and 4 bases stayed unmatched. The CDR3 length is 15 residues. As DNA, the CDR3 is TGCGCCAGCAGCTTGTCGGGACAGGGTGACTATGGCTACACCTTC. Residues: CASSLSGQGDYGYTF.

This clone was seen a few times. CDR3 loop: CASREQGRPNEKLFF. In nucleotides, the CDR3 is TGTGCCAGCCGGGAACAGGGGAGACCCAATGAAAAACTGTTTTTT. The chain uses TRBV10-3 and TRBJ1-4, with 7 nucleotides matching TRBD1. The V gene's germline CDR1 is ENHRY and CDR2 SYGVKD. The CDR3 runs to 15 residues. V was pared by 10 bases and J by 5 bases, with 13 bases of the junction left unmatched.

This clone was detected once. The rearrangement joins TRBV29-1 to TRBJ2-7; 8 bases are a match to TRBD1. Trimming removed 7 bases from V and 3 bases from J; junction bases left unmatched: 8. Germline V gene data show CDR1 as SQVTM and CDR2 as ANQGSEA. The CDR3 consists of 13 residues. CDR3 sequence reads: CSAQSRGLYEQYF. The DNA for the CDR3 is TGCAGCGCCCAATCCAGGGGGCTCTACGAGCAGTACTTC.

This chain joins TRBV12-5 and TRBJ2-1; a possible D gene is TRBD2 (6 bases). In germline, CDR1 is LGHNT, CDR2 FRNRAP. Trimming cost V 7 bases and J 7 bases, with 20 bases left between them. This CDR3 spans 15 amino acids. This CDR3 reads CASATERDFGNEQFF. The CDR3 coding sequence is TGTGCTAGTGCCACCGAACGGGACTTCGGGAATGAGCAGTTCTTC. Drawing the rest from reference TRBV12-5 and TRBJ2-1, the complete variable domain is DARVTQTPRHKVTEMGQEVTMRCQPILGHNTVFWYRQTMMQGLELLAYFRNRAPLDDSGMPKDRFSAEMPDATLATLKIQPSEPRDSAVYFCASATERDFGNEQFFGPGTRLTVL.

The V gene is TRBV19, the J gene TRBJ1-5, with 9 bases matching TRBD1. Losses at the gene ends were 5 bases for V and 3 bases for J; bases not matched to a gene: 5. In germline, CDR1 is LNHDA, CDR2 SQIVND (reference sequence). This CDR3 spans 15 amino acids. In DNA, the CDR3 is TGTGCCAGTAGTCCCGGGACAGGGACCAATCAGCCCCAGCATTTT. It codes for CASSPGTGTNQPQHF.

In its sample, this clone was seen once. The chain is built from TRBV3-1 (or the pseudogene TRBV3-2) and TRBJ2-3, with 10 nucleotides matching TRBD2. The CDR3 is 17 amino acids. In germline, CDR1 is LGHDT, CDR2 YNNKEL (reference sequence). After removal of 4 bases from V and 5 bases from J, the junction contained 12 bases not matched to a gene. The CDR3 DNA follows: TGTGCCAGCAGCCGCCCGGCGGCTAGCGGGGGAGGAGATACGCAGTATTTT. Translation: CASSRPAASGGGDTQYF.

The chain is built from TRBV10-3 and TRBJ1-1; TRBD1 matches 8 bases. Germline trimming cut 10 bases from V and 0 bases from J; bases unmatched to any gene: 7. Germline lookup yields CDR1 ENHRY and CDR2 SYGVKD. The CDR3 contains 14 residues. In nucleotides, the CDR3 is TGTGCCACTTGGACAGGGCAGATGAACACTGAAGCTTTCTTT. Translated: CATWTGQMNTEAFF.

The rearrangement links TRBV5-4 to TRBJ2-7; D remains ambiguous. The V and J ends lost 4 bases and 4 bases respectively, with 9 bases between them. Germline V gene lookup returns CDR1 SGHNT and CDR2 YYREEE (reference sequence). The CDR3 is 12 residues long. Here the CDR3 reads CASSVDEYEQYF. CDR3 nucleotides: TGTGCCAGCAGCGTGGACGAGTACGAGCAGTACTTC.

The CDR3 DNA is TGTGCCAGCTCATCATATGACAGTAACACTGAAGCTTTCTTT. Residues: CASSSYDSNTEAFF. The chain carries TRBV18 and TRBJ1-1; a weak D match, TRBD1 (5 bases). The V gene's germline CDR1 is KGHSH and CDR2 LQKENI. The CDR3 has 14 residues. V was clipped by 5 bases and J by 2 bases, with 12 bases between them.

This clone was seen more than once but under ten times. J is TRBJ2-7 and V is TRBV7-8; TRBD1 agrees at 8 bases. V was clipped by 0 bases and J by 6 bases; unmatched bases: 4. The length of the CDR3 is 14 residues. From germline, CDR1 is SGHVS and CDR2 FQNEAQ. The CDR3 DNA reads TGTGCCAGCAGCTTAGCCCAGGGGGCCGCCGAGCAGTACTTC. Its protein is CASSLAQGAAEQYF.

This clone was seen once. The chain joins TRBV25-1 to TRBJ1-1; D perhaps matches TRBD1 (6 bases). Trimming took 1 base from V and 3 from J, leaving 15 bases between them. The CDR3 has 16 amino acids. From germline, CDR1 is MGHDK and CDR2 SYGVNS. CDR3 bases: TGTGCCAGCAGTGAATTCGGGGCAGGGACATACACTGAAGCTTTCTTT. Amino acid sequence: CASSEFGAGTYTEAFF.

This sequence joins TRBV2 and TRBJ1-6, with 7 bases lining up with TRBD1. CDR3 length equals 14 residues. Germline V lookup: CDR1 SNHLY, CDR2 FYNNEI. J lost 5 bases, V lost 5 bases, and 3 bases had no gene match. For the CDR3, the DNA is TGTGCCAGCAGTCCACAGGGGAATAATTCACCCCTCCACTTT. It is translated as CASSPQGNNSPLHF.

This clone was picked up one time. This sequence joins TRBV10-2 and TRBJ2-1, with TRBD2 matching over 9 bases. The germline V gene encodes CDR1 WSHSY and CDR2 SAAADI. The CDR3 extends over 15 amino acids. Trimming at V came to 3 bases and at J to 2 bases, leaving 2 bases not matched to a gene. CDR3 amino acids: CASSDGGRAYNEQFF. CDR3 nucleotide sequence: TGCGCCAGCAGTGACGGCGGGAGGGCCTACAATGAGCAGTTCTTC.

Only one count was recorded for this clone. The CDR3 nucleotides are TGTGCCAGCAGCCTCCCCCGGGTGAACACTGAAGCTTTCTTT. It translates to CASSLPRVNTEAFF. The rearrangement joins TRBV5-4 to TRBJ1-1; no clear D. In germline, CDR1 is SGHNT, CDR2 YYREEE (reference sequence). V dropped 4 bases and J dropped 0 bases, with 10 bases sitting between them. The CDR3 covers 14 residues.

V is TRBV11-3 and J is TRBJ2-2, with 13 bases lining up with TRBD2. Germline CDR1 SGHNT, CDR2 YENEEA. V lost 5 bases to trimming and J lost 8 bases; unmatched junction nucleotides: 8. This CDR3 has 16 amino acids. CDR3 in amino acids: CASSPGGLAGVGELFF. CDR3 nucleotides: TGTGCCAGCAGCCCAGGCGGACTAGCGGGAGTAGGGGAGCTGTTTTTT.

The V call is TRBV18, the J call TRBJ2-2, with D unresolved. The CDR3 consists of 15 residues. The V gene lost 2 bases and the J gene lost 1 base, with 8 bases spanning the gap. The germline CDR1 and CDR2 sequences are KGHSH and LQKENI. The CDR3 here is CASSPSQVNTGELFF. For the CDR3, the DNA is TGTGCCAGCTCACCATCGCAGGTGAACACCGGGGAGCTGTTTTTT.